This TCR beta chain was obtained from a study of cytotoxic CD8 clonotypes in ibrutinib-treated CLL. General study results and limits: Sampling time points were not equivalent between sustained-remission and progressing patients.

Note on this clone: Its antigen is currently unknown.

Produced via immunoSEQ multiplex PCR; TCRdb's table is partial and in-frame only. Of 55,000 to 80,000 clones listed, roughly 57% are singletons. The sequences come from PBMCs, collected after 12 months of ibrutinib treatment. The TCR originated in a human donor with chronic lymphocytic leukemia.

This CDR3 reads CASSRLAGYEQYF. The CDR3 region has the DNA TGTGCCAGCAGCCGCCTAGCGGGATACGAGCAGTACTTC. The genes are TRBV7-8 and TRBJ2-7, with TRBD2 matching over 9 bases. The CDR3 runs to 13 residues. The trim removed 5 bases at V and 4 bases at J, leaving 3 bases unmatched. CDR1 is SGHVS and CDR2 is FQNEAQ in the germline V gene.